This T cell receptor beta chain originates from a study of blood T cell repertoires in COVID-19. On the study more broadly: Acute and convalescent COVID-19 samples came from the United States, Italy and Spain. Sample material is recorded as cDNA or gDNA derived from T cells, B-cell-depleted T cells, or PBMCs.

This CDR3 region has 13 residues. The germline CDR1 and CDR2 sequences are MNHEY and SVGAGI. The trim removed 7 bases at V and 7 bases at J, leaving 6 bases unmatched. The authors' processing: Amplifying reference gene primers gave estimates of nucleated cell counts. Only in-frame clones appear in the TCRdb table, and some are missing; sequencing was by immunoSEQ multiplex PCR. V and J calls and clone size are those listed in that table; D and trimming were worked out from the DNA. The sample has tens of thousands of clones, around 85% seen once. Sample: peripheral blood. J is TRBJ1-2 and V is TRBV6-5, with 10 nucleotides matching TRBD1. The clonotype originates from a woman aged 55-70 years with acute or convalescent COVID-19. The CDR3 spells CASNRQGAGGYTF. The CDR3 DNA reads as TGTGCCAGCAATCGACAGGGGGCTGGTGGCTACACCTTC.